This T cell receptor (beta chain) derives from a study of OX40 agonist ivuxolimab in advanced cancers. Looking at the study overall: The dose-escalation cohort had hepatocellular carcinoma, melanoma, renal cell or head and neck cancer. The mean age was 60 years, ranging from about 23 to 85, with 65% to 90% of participants male.

The assay was immunoSEQ multiplex PCR, and TCRdb's table has in-frame clones only and misses some. Of 40,000 or so clones in the sample, around four fifths were seen once. Germline V gene lookup returns CDR1 MGHRA and CDR2 YSYEKL. V was clipped by 1 base and J by 7 bases, with 20 bases between them. CDR3 length equals 17 residues. This specimen consisted of CD4+ or CD8+ T cells sorted from blood, obtained in a trial of the OX40 agonist ivuxolimab. This chain uses TRBV4-1 with TRBJ1-5, with a weak D call TRBD1 (6 bases). The TCR originated in an adult with an advanced solid tumor such as melanoma, head and neck, liver or kidney cancer. CDR3 sequence reads: CASSQGAVRGPGQPQHF. CDR3 DNA: TGCGCCAGCAGCCAAGGGGCGGTCCGGGGGCCCGGGCAGCCCCAGCATTTT.